The 10 T cell receptor beta chains given below trace back to one sample, sequenced in a study of shared clonotypes between healthy human individuals. CD45RO negativity and positive selection for CCR7 defined naive CD8 cells, a population that excluded terminally differentiated effector memory CD45RA+ cells. Clones were read by immunoSEQ multiplex PCR, and TCRdb kept only the in-frame ones, dropping some. Seen here are roughly 2,000,000 clones, approximately 92% observed once, and the top ten hold over 1.5%. Sample: naive CD8+ T cells from PBMCs. The origin of the receptors is a man aged 18 to 29 in good health. Some clones in this sample may be carry-over from other donors' samples.

The rearrangement links TRBV6-5 to TRBJ2-6, with D hard to call. CDR1 MNHEY and CDR2 SVGAGI come from the germline V gene. The ends were cut back, 2 bases at V and 4 bases at J, with 9 bases in the middle. The CDR3 length is 15 residues. In DNA form, the CDR3 reads TGTGCCAGCAGTTACCGGGCAGTCGGGGCCAACGTCCTGACTTTC. Protein: CASSYRAVGANVLTF.

The chain employs TRBV7-9 and TRBJ2-7, with 10 bases fitting TRBD1. The germline gives CDR1 SEHNR, CDR2 FQNEAQ (reference sequence). After removal of 3 bases from V and 2 bases from J, the junction contained 4 bases not matched to a gene. CDR3 length: 15 residues. The CDR3 nucleotides are TGTGCCAGCAGCTTTGACAGGGGGCTACCCTACGAGCAGTACTTC. It specifies CASSFDRGLPYEQYF.

V and J are TRBV10-1 and TRBJ2-1; unclear D gene. The germline V and J ends were trimmed by 3 bases and 5 bases, with 11 bases remaining between them. CDR3 length: 14 residues. From germline, CDR1 is WNHNN and CDR2 SYGVQD (reference sequence). For the CDR3, the DNA is TGCGCCAGCAGTGAAGATCAGGCCCACAATGAGCAGTTCTTC. Its protein product is CASSEDQAHNEQFF.

In regard to this clone: This same CDR3 is encoded by further DNA sequences in the sample. The chain is built from TRBV25-1 and TRBJ2-7; a weak D match, TRBD2 (5 bases). Deletions cut 9 bases from V and 4 bases from J, with 13 bases between. CDR1 is MGHDK and CDR2 is SYGVNS in the germline V gene. The CDR3 has 12 amino acids. The chain's CDR3 is CASSLGSYEQYF. In DNA, the CDR3 is TGTGCCAGTTCGCTAGGGAGTTACGAGCAGTACTTC.

V gene TRBV28 combines with J gene TRBJ2-5; 8 bases match TRBD1. From germline, CDR1 is MDHEN and CDR2 SYDVKM. J gave up 3 bases and V 8 bases, and 8 bases lay outside the gene matches. CDR3 length equals 14 residues. The CDR3 DNA follows: TGTGCCAGCTGGGCCGGGACAGGAAAAGAGACCCAGTACTTC. Amino acid sequence: CASWAGTGKETQYF. Supplemented by reference TRBV28 and TRBJ2-5, the full variable domain reads DVKVTQSSRYLVKRTGEKVFLECVQDMDHENMFWYRQDPGLGLRLIYFSYDVKMKEKGDIPEGYSVSREKKERFSLILESASTNQTSMYLCASWAGTGKETQYFGPGTRLLVL.

The genes are TRBV27 and TRBJ2-3, with D uncertain. The CDR3 length is 15 residues. V lost 4 bases to trimming and J lost 1 base, with 12 bases between them. CDR1 is MNHEY, CDR2 SMNVEV, per germline (reference sequence). The CDR3 coding sequence is TGTGCCAGCAGTTCCGTGAGTATGGGCACAGATACGCAGTATTTT. It is translated as CASSSVSMGTDTQYF.

This clone has just a few counts. The same CDR3 arises from other DNA sequences in this sample as well. The V gene is TRBV29-1, the J gene TRBJ1-1; 12 nucleotides line up with TRBD1. The CDR3 is 13 amino acids. The J segment lost 6 bases and the V segment lost 3 bases, leaving 2 bases of the junction unmatched. Germline-derived CDR1 and CDR2 are SQVTM and ANQGSEA. The CDR3 sequence: CSVEGQGASEAFF. CDR3 in DNA: TGCAGCGTTGAGGGACAGGGGGCTTCTGAAGCTTTCTTT.

This chain joins TRBV13 and TRBJ2-5; 14 bases align to TRBD2. The CDR3 spans 17 residues. Germline V gene sequence: CDR1 PRHDT, CDR2 FYEKMQ (reference sequence). Trimming took 5 bases from V and 5 from J; bases not matched to a gene: 10. CDR3 amino acids: CASSPLGLAGVGETQYF. For the CDR3, the DNA is TGTGCCAGCAGCCCCCTGGGACTAGCGGGAGTAGGGGAGACCCAGTACTTC.

V gene TRBV29-1 combines with J gene TRBJ1-2; D is uncertain. Trimming cost V 7 bases and J 4 bases, with 13 bases left between them. CDR3 length: 12 residues. Germline CDR1 SQVTM, CDR2 ANQGSEA. CDR3 sequence reads: CSASDPLYGYTF. DNA for the CDR3: TGCAGCGCCTCGGACCCTCTCTATGGCTACACCTTC.

The V gene is TRBV7-9, the J gene TRBJ2-5; 8 nucleotides line up with TRBD1. This CDR3 has 13 amino acids. The germline V gene has CDR1 SEHNR and CDR2 FQNEAQ (reference sequence). V gave up 11 bases and J gave up 5 bases; unmatched junction bases: 10. The CDR3 region is CAARTGLSETQYF. CDR3 coding DNA: TGTGCCGCTCGGACAGGGCTGTCGGAGACCCAGTACTTC.